This TCR beta chain emerged from a study of T cell responses to AZD1222 COVID-19 vaccine (dated by TCRdb to about 2021). At the level of the whole study: A total of more than 230 trial participants underwent TCR sequencing, of whom some 200 had received two doses of AZD1222 and around 26 had received two doses of the MenACWY control vaccine. Enrollment into the trials was organized by age into subgroups of 18-55, 56-69 and 70-plus years, and those subgroups contained roughly 150, 30 and 60 TCR-sequenced participants, respectively. General conclusions and limits of the study: The vaccine-associated CD4 TCRs covered the entire spike protein, and the dominant responses fell in regions 160-218 and 743-854. Reportedly, almost half of the unique spike-specific TCRs recognized epitopes lying outside the regions that are mutated in the B.1.351 and B.1.1.7 variants. Spike-specific TCR breadth and depth rose significantly after two AZD1222 doses compared with day 0 and with MenACWY recipients. The 56-69-year group was small, and its depth increase did not reach significance, likely because of low power. Because no day 14 peak-response samples were available, repertoires were characterized only after the peak T cell response. Participants were mostly white British and included more females than males, and it was suggested by the authors that clonal diversity may have been underestimated. Conclusions about previously exposed vaccinees are limited, since just six AZD1222 recipients were seropositive for SARS-CoV-2 at baseline.

The CDR3 regions of human TCRbeta chains were subjected to immunosequencing. The study's processing was this. Repertoire TCRs were matched against a reference library of SARS-CoV-2-specific TCRs generated with the MIRA antigen-specificity platform. Breadth was defined as the fraction of unique TCRs that were SARS-CoV-2-associated. Depth was defined as the fraction of total T cells that were SARS-CoV-2-associated. Using the MIRA data, each spike-specific TCR was assigned both to the spike region to which the TCR was reactive and to a CD4 or CD8 class. Log10-transformed breadth and depth values were compared by one-way ANOVA with Sidak's multiple comparisons tests. Drawn from immuneACCESS, this table holds only the in-frame rearrangements with V and J called that TCRdb kept. Clones are partly lost; checked studies trace under half to an unresolved V gene and leave the rest unexplained. V and J calls and clone size are those listed in that table; D and trimming were worked out from the DNA. This sample has 150,000 to 200,000 clones in its table, and under 95% of those were observed once. The ten largest clones capture 1% to 1.5% of the sample.

The sample's time point label is to be understood as: about 28 days (+/-7) after the second vaccine dose. AZD1222 recipients with second doses at about 4 weeks or about 12 weeks were pooled, because spike-specific TCR depth and breadth did not differ between schedules. Vaccinee samples were obtained from the UK trials COV001 and COV002, which included a single-blind randomized controlled phase 2/3 trial of AZD1222 (ChAdOx1 nCoV-19) in healthy adults. Trial participant PBMC samples were collected at day 0 and day 28 after the second dose for TCRbeta chain sequencing. In regard to this clone: Which antigen it targets is not known. Qualities for individual bases were not recorded, and no much larger clone is one base off.

The CDR3 has 16 amino acids, counting the end cysteine and phenylalanine. Only the CDR3 region is kept as DNA, spanning 48 bases read in frame from base 1. Trimming leaves V shorter by 2 bases and J shorter by 9 bases, with the junction holding 13 bases beyond the gene matches. According to the germline V gene, CDR1 reads MDHEN and CDR2 reads SYDVKM. The chain links TRBV28 with TRBJ2-1; 7 bases in the junction line up with TRBD2. The sequence was collected from an adult who received the AZD1222 COVID-19 vaccine. The sample was peripheral blood, taken 28 days after the second AZD1222 dose. The CDR3 protein is CASSLPRTRSGGEQFF. The DNA is as follows: TGTGCCAGCAGTTTACCCAGGACTAGGAGTGGGGGTGAGCAGTTCTTC.